This T cell receptor (beta chain) comes out of a study of blood T cell repertoires in COVID-19. The table came from immunoSEQ multiplex PCR; TCRdb's copy has only in-frame clones and leaves some out. This table holds some 260,000 clones, roughly 77% found once. This CDR3 is built from 14 residues. Trimming stripped 4 bases from V and 3 bases from J, with 10 bases between. In germline, CDR1 is LGHNA, CDR2 YSLEER. The V call is TRBV4-3, the J call TRBJ1-5, with D maybe TRBD1 (5 bases). This sequence was found in a woman of 80 years or more with acute or convalescent COVID-19. The sequencing sample was made of peripheral blood. CDR3 loop: CASSLGHHNQPQHF. The DNA for the CDR3 is TGCGCCAGCAGCCTAGGACACCACAATCAGCCCCAGCATTTT.